This T cell receptor (beta chain) was documented in a study of neurological immune-mediated disorders (dated by TCRdb to about 2019). Concerning the study at large: The study compared peripheral blood TCR-beta repertoires of HTLV-I-associated myelopathy (HAM/TSP) patients, multiple sclerosis patients and healthy controls using UMI-based sequencing. Alongside PBMC samples, the set of some 98 TCR-beta libraries contained longitudinal samples, technical triplicates, and paired CD4+ and CD8+ T-cell subsets that had been sorted. Of the approximately 70 subjects in the cohort, about 14 were HAM/TSP patients, approximately 35 were multiple sclerosis patients, and some 20 were healthy controls. What the authors observed across the whole study: TCR clonal expansion was highest in HAM/TSP patients and lowest in MS patients, with MS patients falling below even healthy controls. No identical CDR3 amino acid sequences were found to be shared among expanded clones across subjects, suggesting that TCR-beta repertoires were private in all groups.

In the case of this clonotype: The antigen this receptor binds is unknown. One end of the junction does not line up with germline, which may come from a read error.

Healthy controls were blood bank volunteers in Maryland, USA. Libraries from unsorted PBMCs were made from 2 million PBMCs kept in RNAlater at -80 degrees C until RNA extraction. Peripheral blood was subjected to Ficoll-Hypaque density gradient centrifugation to isolate PBMCs, which were then cryopreserved in liquid nitrogen. cDNA was synthesized by template-switch 5'RACE using a primer with a 10-nucleotide random unique molecular identifier that tagged each TCR transcript. Every sequencing run yielded over 180 million TCR-beta sequences covering 15-18 subjects. Total RNA was extracted with the RNeasy kit. TCR-beta VDJ regions were amplified with primers for the TCR constant region and the 5'RACE anchor, using the KAPA Real-time Library Amplification kit. Sample indexes and Illumina adaptors were added in a first PCR, after which library yield was increased in a second PCR. After Ampure bead purification, the TCR product of roughly 650 bp was size-selected on a 2% E-gel SizeSelection system. Library quality was checked on a Bioanalyzer, concentration was measured with Qubit, and libraries were quantified with the Kapa Library Quantification kit before pooling. Paired-end 2 x 150 bp sequencing of the libraries was performed on an Illumina HiSeq 2500. To increase sequence diversity, about 25-30% phiX was spiked into each library pool. The authors' analysis ran thus. Quality-filtered reads were processed with the UMI-based MiGEC pipeline, which removed over 90% of raw TCR sequences during error correction. VDJ genes were aligned to IMGT germline references, and clonotypes were defined by unique CDR3 amino acid sequence plus V-J genes. Clonal expansion, Shannon diversity, and CDR3 relatedness (CalcPairwiseDistances, ClusterSamples) were evaluated with VDJtools, and phylogenetic trees were built with CLCbio workbench. Expanded clones were defined as having at least 8 unique UMIs, based on coefficient-of-variation modelling across technical triplicates. The public reads were reprocessed in TCRdb via fastp at Q25 and MiXCR, keeping in-frame beta chains. CDR3 protein duplicates are merged, each entry listing the most common genes and DNA. Here the V and J calls rest on TCRdb's processing, not on the authors' analysis. Counted in this sample were 57,000 or so distinct CDR3 sequences; 10% to 12% of them appeared once. The leading ten clones occupy approximately 1.8% of the sample.

The germline V gene yields SQVTM for CDR1 and ANQGSEA for CDR2. Inclusive of the bounding cysteine and phenylalanine, the CDR3 is 14 residues long. Only the CDR3 portion is preserved as DNA: 42 bases, with reading frame beginning at the first base. Sequencing used PBMCs. This clonotype originated in a man aged 60 to 75 in good health. The chain joins TRBV29-1 to TRBJ1-2; D gene: possibly TRBD1, on 6 matching bases. The CDR3 is CSVPRGAPNYGYSF. The base sequence is TGCAGCGTGCCACGGGGGGCACCCAACTATGGCTACTCCTTC.